The T cell receptor beta chain described here comes from a study of T cell responses to AZD1222 COVID-19 vaccine. Study background: Pooled in the analysis were second doses at about 4 or about 12 weeks. Whole-study findings and limits: The peak T cell response came first, and repertoires were sampled only after it. The study found Spike-specific TCR breadth and depth rose after two AZD1222 doses. There were vaccine-associated CD4 TCRs across spike, dominant at 160-218 and 743-854.

Assay: immunoSEQ multiplex PCR; the TCRdb copy retains only in-frame clones and omits some. The data contain 150,000 to 200,000 clones, 94% of them seen just once; the ten biggest clones take up 0.6% to 0.7%. The length of the CDR3 is 15 residues. V was pared by 5 bases and J by 4 bases, with 15 bases between. Germline-derived CDR1 and CDR2 are LNHNV and YYDKDF (reference sequence). About this clone itself: Its antigen remains unidentified.

This specimen consisted of peripheral blood, obtained on day 0 of AZD1222 vaccination. The receptor's source is an adult in good health. This sequence joins TRBV15 and TRBJ1-5; possibly TRBD1 for D (5 bases). Here the CDR3 reads CATSPQGLENQPQHF. CDR3 DNA: TGTGCCACCAGCCCTCAGGGACTTGAGAATCAGCCCCAGCATTTT. Variable domain in full (rest from reference TRBV15 and TRBJ1-5): DAMVIQNPRYQVTQFGKPVTLSCSQTLNHNVMYWYQQKSSQAPKLLFHYYDKDFNNEADTPDNFQSRRPNTSFCFLDIRSPGLGDTAMYLCATSPQGLENQPQHFGDGTRLSIL.